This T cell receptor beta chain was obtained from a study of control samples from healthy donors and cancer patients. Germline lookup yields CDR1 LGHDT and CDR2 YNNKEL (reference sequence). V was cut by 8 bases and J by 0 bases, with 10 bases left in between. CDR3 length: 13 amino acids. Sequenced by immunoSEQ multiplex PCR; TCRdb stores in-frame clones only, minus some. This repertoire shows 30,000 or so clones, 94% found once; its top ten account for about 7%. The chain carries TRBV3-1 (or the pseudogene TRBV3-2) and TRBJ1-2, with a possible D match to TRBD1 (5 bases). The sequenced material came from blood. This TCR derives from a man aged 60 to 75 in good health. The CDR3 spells CASWGGANYGYTF. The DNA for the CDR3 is TGTGCCAGCTGGGGGGGTGCTAACTATGGCTACACCTTC.